This TCR beta chain comes out of a study of PD-L1 blockade in urothelial cancer (dated by TCRdb to 2017 to 2019). Some background on the complete study: Therapy was started at some point between 2013 and 2015 for all patients, and atezolizumab 1,200 mg was administered intravenously every 3 weeks. Blood samples yielded a median of roughly 150,000 T cells and tens of thousands of unique TCRs, with median clonality roughly 0.084. Durable clinical benefit meant progression-free survival longer than 6 months, and TCR features were also tested against progression-free and overall survival. Around 29 patients had pretreatment blood TCR-seq, some 24 had at least one posttreatment blood collection, and some 24 had tumor TCR-seq. In the same patients, whole exome sequencing and RNA sequencing of pretreatment tumors were performed in addition to TCR sequencing. The study was an exploratory multi-omic analysis of somatic, immune and clinical correlates of response to PD-L1 blockade with atezolizumab in urothelial cancer. An ECOG performance status of 0 or 1 was recorded for the patients, and 0 to 3 prior chemotherapy regimens had been received by the patients. About 85% of the 29 patients were identified as males with urothelial cancer of bladder origin, and a prior smoking history was reported by 18 of 29 patients. Durable clinical benefit was achieved by nine patients and was not achieved by 20 patients. TCR sequencing covered pretreatment tumor samples and matched, serially collected peripheral blood taken before and after atezolizumab treatment. Blood samples were analyzed at two time points: 3 weeks after treatment start (second dose) and 6 weeks after treatment start. Overall study outcomes, separate from this receptor: Improved progression-free and overall survival was associated with having pretreatment peripheral blood TCR clonality below the median. Because of the small sample size (n ≈ 31) and the many exploratory analyses performed, the results are intended to be regarded as hypothesis-generating. Patients with durable benefit showed greater expansion of tumor-associated TCR clones in peripheral blood 3 weeks after starting treatment (n ≈ 21, p = 0.022).

Synthetic TCR analog templates were spiked into each PCR to estimate absolute template abundance from read counts. The immunoSEQ assay used bias-controlled V and J gene primers to amplify TCRbeta CDR3 regions from genomic DNA. Rearranged TCRbeta segments were sequenced at approximately 20X coverage. As for the authors' bioinformatics: Clustering was used to correct sequencing errors, and CDR3s were annotated against IMGT so that V, D and J genes could be assigned. Downstream analyses used only productive TCRbeta rearrangements and left out out-of-frame or stop-codon sequences. Clonality was calculated as one minus the Shannon entropy normalized by the log of the number of unique productive sequences. Clones differing between time points or between blood and tumor were identified by Fisher's exact test with Benjamini-Hochberg correction at adjusted p below 0.01. As stored in TCRdb, this immuneACCESS dataset retains in-frame rearrangements with V and J assigned. A fraction of the clones does not appear; measured against another copy, unresolved V genes explain less than half of the discrepancy, and the remainder lacks a known reason. The DNA gave D and trimming, while V, J and clone size come from that table. The sample includes fewer than 75,000 clones, with around 90% observed a single time. Approximately 5% of the sample is taken by the ten largest.

This sample's time point label indicates: pretreatment peripheral blood. The cohort included 29 patients with locally advanced or metastatic urothelial carcinoma who were treated at Memorial Sloan Kettering on a trial protocol. Peripheral blood mononuclear cells were collected pretreatment and during treatment, with between 1 and 8 total time points per patient. The Qiagen DNeasy Blood extraction kit was used to purify genomic DNA from total PBMCs and tumor samples. PBMCs were collected pretreatment and during treatment, and were isolated and stored as previously described. Unmatched junction bases come to 11, with V trimmed by 5 bases and J by 3 bases. Reading the germline V gene (reference sequence) gives CDR1 SEHNR and CDR2 FQNEAQ. The CDR3 contains 16 residues, cysteine and phenylalanine counted. Only the CDR3 region is kept as DNA, spanning 48 bases read in frame from base 1. Of note for this clone: Which antigen it targets is not known. Base qualities are missing; no much larger clone stands one base away.

The clonotype originates from a man between 65 and 85 years old with urothelial cancer. Here the sequenced sample was PBMCs, taken around atezolizumab (anti-PD-L1) treatment. The chain is assembled from TRBV7-9 and TRBJ2-7, with 9 bases in between that match TRBD2. The CDR3 protein sequence reads: CASSPLAGQKSYEQYF. The DNA sequence is given as TGTGCCAGCAGCCCACTAGCGGGCCAGAAGAGCTACGAGCAGTACTTC.